Below, one T cell receptor beta chain is given with its context. Germline V gives CDR1 SNHLY, CDR2 FYNNEI. The CDR3 runs 16 residues. V was pared by 9 bases and J by 7 bases, with 16 bases of the junction left unmatched. This entry is derived from a study of blood T cell repertoires in COVID-19. Study overall: T cells, B-cell-depleted T cells, or PBMCs supplied cDNA or gDNA.

Original handling: The authors estimated nucleated cell counts from reference gene primer amplification. TCRdb's table, derived via immunoSEQ multiplex PCR, lists solely in-frame clones and lacks some. D and trimming were read from the DNA, whereas the V and J calls and clone size are those reported in that table. The sample has approximately 97,000 clones; less than 95% are singletons. The sequenced material came from peripheral blood. The TCR comes from a man between 60 and 70 years old with acute or convalescent COVID-19. This chain connects TRBV2 to TRBJ2-2, with 8 bases aligning to TRBD2. The CDR3 loop reads CARRLPSGGRGGELFF. In nucleotides, the CDR3 is TGTGCCAGACGGCTACCCAGCGGGGGAAGGGGCGGGGAGCTGTTTTTT.